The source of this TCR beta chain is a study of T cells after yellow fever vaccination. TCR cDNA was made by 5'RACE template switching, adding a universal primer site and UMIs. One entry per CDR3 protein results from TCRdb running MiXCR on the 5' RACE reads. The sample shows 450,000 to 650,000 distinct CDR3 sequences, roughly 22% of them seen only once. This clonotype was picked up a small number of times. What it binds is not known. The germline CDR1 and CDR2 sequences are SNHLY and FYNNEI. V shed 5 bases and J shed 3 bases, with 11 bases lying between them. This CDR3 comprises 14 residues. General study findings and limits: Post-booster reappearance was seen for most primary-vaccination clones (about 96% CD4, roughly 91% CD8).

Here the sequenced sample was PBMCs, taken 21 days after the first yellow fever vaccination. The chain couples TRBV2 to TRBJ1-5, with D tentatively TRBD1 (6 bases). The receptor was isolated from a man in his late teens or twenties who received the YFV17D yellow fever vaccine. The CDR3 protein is CASSSYRVNQPQHF. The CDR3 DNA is TGTGCCAGCAGTTCTTACAGGGTCAATCAGCCCCAGCATTTT.